These 29 T cell receptor beta chains were all obtained from the same sample, sequenced in a study of sequential checkpoint blockade in melanoma. Assay: immunoSEQ multiplex PCR; the TCRdb copy retains only in-frame clones and omits some. The table has approximately 26,000 clones, about 77% seen once. Indicated treatment: randomized to nivolumab then ipilimumab (arm A) or the reverse (arm B). The specimen was CD8+ T cells sorted from blood (inferred from file names), collected from a patient given nivolumab and ipilimumab in sequence. These receptors originate from a human donor with melanoma.

The chain uses TRBV7-9 and TRBJ1-2; no reliable D call. The CDR3 totals 14 residues. The V and J ends lost 1 base and 6 bases respectively, with 12 bases between them. Looked up from germline, CDR1 is SEHNR and CDR2 is FQNEAQ (reference sequence). CDR3 nucleotide sequence: TGTGCCAGCAGCTTAGTGGTAACCGAGCATGGCTACACCTTC. This sequence encodes CASSLVVTEHGYTF. Based on the CDR3 plus reference TRBV7-9 and TRBJ1-2, the full variable domain is DTGVSQNPRHKITKRGQNVTFRCDPISEHNRLYWYRQTLGQGPEFLTYFQNEAQLEKSRLLSDRFSAERPKGSFSTLEIQRTEQGDSAMYLCASSLVVTEHGYTFGSGTRLTVV.

The chain couples TRBV4-3 to TRBJ1-5; maybe TRBD1 (5 bases). The V gene lost 2 bases and the J gene lost 4 bases, with 12 bases spanning the gap. Germline lookup yields CDR1 LGHNA and CDR2 YSLEER. This CDR3 contains 15 residues. CDR3 loop: CASSQNWGDNQPQHF. In DNA, the CDR3 is TGCGCCAGCAGCCAAAACTGGGGGGATAATCAGCCCCAGCATTTT.

This clone was picked up one time. Other DNA sequences within the sample encode an identical CDR3. The rearrangement links TRBV5-4 to TRBJ1-1; possibly TRBD1 for D (6 bases). V gave up 4 bases and J gave up 4 bases, with 11 bases separating them. This CDR3 has 13 amino acids. Germline lookup yields CDR1 SGHNT and CDR2 YYREEE (reference sequence). CDR3 in DNA: TGTGCCAGCAGCCTAACAGGGAGCACTGAAGCTTTCTTT. It specifies CASSLTGSTEAFF.

The rearrangement links TRBV5-6 to TRBJ2-5, with TRBD2 as a possible D gene (5 bases). V lost 5 bases to trimming and J lost 1 base, with 9 bases between them. The V gene's germline CDR1 is SGHDT and CDR2 YYEEEE. CDR3 length equals 13 residues. CDR3 residues: CASRSGIQETQYF. In DNA form, the CDR3 reads TGTGCCAGCAGGTCGGGGATCCAAGAGACCCAGTACTTC.

V is TRBV4-3 and J is TRBJ2-7; 10 nucleotides match TRBD1. The V gene's germline CDR1 is LGHNA and CDR2 YSLEER. The CDR3 runs to 14 residues. V was clipped by 4 bases and J by 5 bases; unmatched bases: 5. CDR3 region: CASSPDRGENEQYF. CDR3 nucleotide sequence: TGCGCCAGCAGCCCGGACAGGGGGGAAAACGAGCAGTACTTC.

The chain combines TRBV7-9 with TRBJ2-1; 11 bases match TRBD2. Germline-derived CDR1 and CDR2 are SEHNR and FQNEAQ (reference sequence). V dropped 3 bases and J dropped 9; count of bases not matched to a gene: 7. This CDR3 is 15 amino acids long. DNA for the CDR3: TGTGCCAGCAGCTTCGCACTAGCGGGAGAGGGTGAGCAGTTCTTC. Translating it yields CASSFALAGEGEQFF.

V usage is TRBV5-1 and J usage is TRBJ1-1; no clear D gene. Germline CDR1 and CDR2: SGHRS and YFSETQ. Trimming cost V 3 bases and J 1 base, with 7 bases left between them. The CDR3 is made up of 13 amino acids. CDR3 amino acids: CASSSTWNTEAFF. CDR3 bases: TGCGCCAGCAGCTCAACATGGAACACTGAAGCTTTCTTT.

The chain uses TRBV11-2 and TRBJ2-7; D is possibly TRBD1 (6 bases). Germline CDR1 and CDR2: SGHAT and FQNNGV. CDR3 size: 14 residues. Deletions cut 1 base from V and 5 bases from J, with 12 bases between. CDR3 nucleotides: TGTGCCAGCAGCTTAGGGACAGTGTCCCACGAGCAGTACTTC. This translates into CASSLGTVSHEQYF.

The CDR3 bases are TGTGCCAGCAGCCGCGGGGCGGGGGGCGCCCCGAATGAGCAGTTCTTC. Translating gives CASSRGAGGAPNEQFF. This chain links TRBV7-7 with TRBJ2-1, with 8 bases matching TRBD2. Trimming at V came to 5 bases and at J to 7 bases, leaving 13 bases not matched to a gene. CDR3 size: 16 residues. The germline V gene encodes CDR1 SSHAT and CDR2 FNYEAQ (reference sequence).

The genes are TRBV27 and TRBJ2-3; 13 bases align to TRBD2. This CDR3 spans 14 amino acids. The J segment lost 4 bases and the V segment lost 5 bases, leaving 0 bases of the junction unmatched. Germline V lookup: CDR1 MNHEY, CDR2 SMNVEV (reference sequence). This CDR3 reads CASSTSGGADTQYF. The CDR3 region has the DNA TGTGCCAGCAGTACTAGCGGGGGGGCAGATACGCAGTATTTT.

The rearrangement links TRBV5-1 to TRBJ2-5; TRBD2 aligns across 10 bases. V trimming: 1 base; J trimming: 0 bases; junction bases outside the gene matches: 3. The CDR3 extends over 16 amino acids. Germline-derived CDR1 and CDR2 are SGHRS and YFSETQ. CDR3 sequence reads: CASSLMLAGDQETQYF. The CDR3 DNA is TGCGCCAGCAGCTTGATGCTAGCGGGAGACCAAGAGACCCAGTACTTC. The variable domain in full, with the rest retrieved from reference TRBV5-1 and TRBJ2-5, is KAGVTQTPRYLIKTRGQQVTLSCSPISGHRSVSWYQQTPGQGLQFLFEYFSETQRNKGNFPGRFSGRQFSNSRSEMNVSTLELGDSALYLCASSLMLAGDQETQYFGPGTRLLVL.

This clone was picked up a small number of times. This rearrangement joins TRBV7-9 to TRBJ2-7, with no clear D. The V gene lost 5 bases and the J gene lost 0 bases, with 8 bases spanning the gap. CDR3 size: 13 residues. Per the germline V gene, CDR1 is SEHNR and CDR2 is FQNEAQ (reference sequence). DNA for the CDR3: TGTGCCAGCAGCCCGACAAGCTCCTACGAGCAGTACTTC. Protein: CASSPTSSYEQYF.

The CDR3 here is CASSLSGAYSTDTQYF. CDR3 coding DNA: TGTGCCAGCAGTTTAAGTGGGGCTTACAGCACAGATACGCAGTATTTT. This chain links TRBV6-5 with TRBJ2-3; D perhaps matches TRBD1 (5 bases). Trimming removed 4 bases from V and 0 bases from J, with 14 bases in between. This CDR3 spans 16 amino acids. Germline loops: CDR1 MNHEY, CDR2 SVGAGI.

This clone appeared a few times. The chain links TRBV16 to TRBJ1-1; D remains unclear. Germline V gene sequence: CDR1 KGHSY, CDR2 FQNENV. V dropped 3 bases and J dropped 3 bases, with 8 bases sitting between them. There are 13 residues in the CDR3. The CDR3 spells CASSQLRDTEAFF. The CDR3, as DNA: TGTGCCAGCAGCCAGTTGCGAGACACTGAAGCTTTCTTT.

The chain links TRBV7-9 to TRBJ2-1, with 12 bases aligning to TRBD2. CDR3 length: 15 residues. Germline V lookup: CDR1 SEHNR, CDR2 FQNEAQ (reference sequence). V was pared by 5 bases and J by 8 bases, with 7 bases of the junction left unmatched. CDR3 sequence reads: CASSPMTSGGHEQFF. In DNA, the CDR3 is TGTGCCAGCAGCCCGATGACTAGCGGGGGTCATGAGCAGTTCTTC.

CDR3 sequence reads: CASSVPAVEQFF. Here the CDR3 DNA reads TGTGCCAGCAGCGTCCCCGCGGTCGAGCAGTTCTTC. The chain employs TRBV9 and TRBJ2-1; D not certain. CDR1 and CDR2 from the germline V gene are SGDLS and YYNGEE. CDR3 length: 12 amino acids. The ends were cut back, 2 bases at V and 10 bases at J, with 10 bases in the middle.

This chain's CDR3 is CASSLGQNTEAFF. CDR3 nucleotide sequence: TGTGCCAGCAGCTTGGGACAGAACACTGAAGCTTTCTTT. The rearrangement uses TRBV7-6 and TRBJ1-1; TRBD1 might be the D (6 bases). The length of the CDR3 is 13 residues. Germline V CDR1 and CDR2: SGHVS, FNYEAQ. Trimming pared 3 bases from V and 1 base from J, leaving 6 bases between.

The genes are TRBV9 and TRBJ2-5; 7 nucleotides align to TRBD1. Germline-derived CDR1 and CDR2 are SGDLS and YYNGEE. The CDR3 has 14 amino acids. J lost 2 bases, V lost 3 bases, and 4 bases had no gene match. In nucleotides, the CDR3 is TGTGCCAGCAGCGCAGGGGGACAGCAAGAGACCCAGTACTTC. Translated, it gives CASSAGGQQETQYF.

V and J are TRBV7-8 and TRBJ2-3; possible D gene TRBD1, 5 bases. The V gene lost 2 bases and the J gene lost 5 bases, with 14 bases spanning the gap. CDR1 is SGHVS and CDR2 is FQNEAQ in the germline V gene. The CDR3 extends over 15 amino acids. This CDR3 reads CASSLIVIRGDTQYF. CDR3 nucleotides: TGTGCCAGCAGCTTAATTGTGATAAGGGGAGATACGCAGTATTTT.

The chain has TRBV7-2 and TRBJ1-5; TRBD1 matches 11 bases. CDR3 length: 14 residues. With V trimmed by 6 bases and J by 4 bases, 2 bases remained unmatched. CDR1 is SGHTA and CDR2 is FQGNSA in the germline V gene. The CDR3 is CASRGDRGNQPQHF. DNA of the CDR3: TGTGCCAGCAGAGGGGACAGGGGGAATCAGCCCCAGCATTTT.

V usage is TRBV7-8 and J usage is TRBJ1-2; D is unresolved. V was shortened by 5 bases and J by 5 bases, with 18 bases between the two germline ends. The germline V gene has CDR1 SGHVS and CDR2 FQNEAQ. The CDR3 is 15 amino acids. Here the CDR3 reads CASSPFATGYYGYTF. The CDR3 DNA reads as TGTGCCAGCAGCCCCTTCGCTACGGGGTATTATGGCTACACCTTC. The variable domain in full, completed from reference TRBV7-8 and TRBJ1-2, reads GAGVSQSPRYKVAKRGQDVALRCDPISGHVSLFWYQQALGQGPEFLTYFQNEAQLDKSGLPSDRFFAERPEGSVSTLKIQRTQQEDSAVYLCASSPFATGYYGYTFGSGTRLTVV.

V gene TRBV4-1 combines with J gene TRBJ1-2, with a weak D call TRBD1 (5 bases). Trimming removed 1 base at V and 5 bases at J, with 8 bases between. The CDR3 runs 13 residues. Germline V gene data show CDR1 as MGHRA and CDR2 as YSYEKL. The CDR3 here is CASSQGSGYGYTF. CDR3 sequence (DNA): TGCGCCAGCAGCCAAGGATCAGGGTATGGCTACACCTTC.

The rearrangement links TRBV5-6 to TRBJ2-3, with a tentative D call TRBD1 (6 bases). Looked up from germline, CDR1 is SGHDT and CDR2 is YYEEEE. This CDR3 comprises 14 residues. With 1 base removed from V and 4 bases from J, the gap between germline ends came to 10 bases. The CDR3 DNA is TGTGCCAGCAGCTTGATACAGGGTCCAGATACGCAGTATTTT. Translating it yields CASSLIQGPDTQYF.

This clone was seen a handful of times. V is TRBV7-6 and J is TRBJ1-1; tentative D call: TRBD1 (5 bases). CDR1 SGHVS and CDR2 FNYEAQ come from the germline V gene. The CDR3 has 12 residues. Trimming shortened V by 5 bases and J by 3 bases, and 7 bases separated the two germline ends. The CDR3 is CASSRQYTEAFF. Here the CDR3 DNA reads TGTGCCAGCAGCCGACAGTACACTGAAGCTTTCTTT.

J is TRBJ1-1 and V is TRBV5-5; maybe TRBD1 (5 bases). The CDR3 runs 14 residues. The V end was cut by 4 bases, the J end by 1 base, with 11 bases between. CDR1 and CDR2 from the germline V gene are SGHKS and YYEKEE (reference sequence). CDR3 bases: TGTGCCAGCAGCGTATTGACAGCGAACACTGAAGCTTTCTTT. It encodes CASSVLTANTEAFF.

The gene calls are TRBV9 and TRBJ1-1; D unresolved. Trimming shortened V by 6 bases and J by 1 base, and 16 bases separated the two germline ends. The CDR3 spans 15 residues. Germline V CDR1 and CDR2: SGDLS, YYNGEE. CDR3 region: CASTLIGPRNTEAFF. In DNA form, the CDR3 reads TGTGCCAGCACCCTAATTGGTCCACGGAACACTGAAGCTTTCTTT.

The chain uses TRBV9 and TRBJ2-2, with D perhaps TRBD1 (5 bases). CDR3 length equals 15 residues. The V and J ends lost 0 bases and 8 bases respectively, with 14 bases between them. Germline V gene sequence: CDR1 SGDLS, CDR2 YYNGEE. The CDR3, as DNA: TGTGCCAGCAGCGTAGCGGACACCTCTCCGGGGGAGCTGTTTTTT. It yields the protein CASSVADTSPGELFF.

The chain combines TRBV28 with TRBJ1-1, with 10 bases matching TRBD1. From germline, CDR1 is MDHEN and CDR2 SYDVKM. Germline trimming cut 1 base from V and 3 bases from J; bases unmatched to any gene: 11. The CDR3 sequence is 18 residues long. CDR3: CASSLSWDRGSWDTEAFF. DNA of the CDR3: TGTGCCAGCAGTTTATCGTGGGACAGGGGCTCTTGGGACACTGAAGCTTTCTTT.

This chain uses TRBV7-8 with TRBJ2-5, with no clear D. The J call may be incorrect, as the DNA end agrees better with TRBJ2-7. CDR1 is SGHVS and CDR2 is FQNEAQ in the germline V gene. The CDR3 runs to 12 residues. The CDR3 reads CASSFGPYEQYF. CDR3 bases: TGTGCCAGCAGCTTTGGTCCGTACGAGCAGTACTTC.